The next 32 T cell receptor beta chains were all read from a single sample in a study of T-cell reconstitution after alpha-beta-depleted transplantation in children. Unique molecular identifiers were used to barcode this TCRbeta library. TCRdb fed the PCR reads into MiXCR, producing one record per CDR3 protein. The sample consists of under 60,000 distinct CDR3 sequences, 5.5% to 7.5% of them appearing once. The material sequenced was PBMCs, mostly from graft donor cells, taken 60 days after TCRalphabeta/CD19-depleted stem cell transplant. These receptors were taken from a female patient aged 2-10 years who had a stem cell transplant for aplastic anemia, so the T cells may come from the graft donor.

The sample holds many counts of this clonotype. The J gene is TRBJ2-7, the V gene TRBV4-1; D gene ambiguous. Germline values: CDR1 MGHRA, CDR2 YSYEKL. The CDR3 loop spans 14 amino acids. V lost 5 bases to trimming and J lost 2 bases, with 13 bases between them. For the CDR3, the DNA is TGCGCCAGCAGCTTGGAGCTGGCGGCCTACGAGCAGTACTTC. Protein: CASSLELAAYEQYF.

J is TRBJ2-5 and V is TRBV2; perhaps TRBD1 as D (6 bases). In germline, CDR1 is SNHLY, CDR2 FYNNEI. Trimming removed 1 base from V and 2 bases from J, with 11 bases in between. The CDR3 loop spans 15 amino acids. In DNA form, the CDR3 reads TGTGCCAGCAGTGAAGGGGGGCTACCACAAGAGACCCAGTACTTC. It yields the protein CASSEGGLPQETQYF. Based on the CDR3 plus reference TRBV2 and TRBJ2-5, the full variable domain is EPEVTQTPSHQVTQMGQEVILRCVPISNHLYFYWYRQILGQKVEFLVSFYNNEISEKSEIFDDQFSVERPDGSNFTLKIRSTKLEDSAMYFCASSEGGLPQETQYFGPGTRLLVL.

This clonotype was counted at least ten times. The gene calls are TRBV20-1 and TRBJ1-5, with D possibly matching TRBD1 (5 bases). The CDR3 contains 14 residues. V dropped 1 base and J dropped 5 bases, with 12 bases sitting between them. The germline gives CDR1 DFQATT, CDR2 SNEGSKA (reference sequence). The CDR3 loop is CSARVGGDHQPQHF. Here the CDR3 DNA reads TGCAGTGCTAGAGTTGGAGGGGATCATCAGCCCCAGCATTTT.

In its sample, this clonotype was seen many times. The chain recombines TRBV7-8 with TRBJ2-4; TRBD2 matches at 7 bases. The J segment lost 9 bases and the V segment lost 4 bases, leaving 12 bases of the junction unmatched. CDR1 is SGHVS and CDR2 is FQNEAQ in the germline V gene. The length of the CDR3 is 15 residues. CDR3 sequence (DNA): TGTGCCAGCAGCTCCCGACTAGCCCCCACCGGCATTCAGTACTTC. It specifies CASSSRLAPTGIQYF.

This clonotype was seen at least ten times. The chain is built from TRBV28 and TRBJ2-3; D ambiguous. Germline V gene lookup returns CDR1 MDHEN and CDR2 SYDVKM. The CDR3 sequence is 15 residues long. The V end was cut by 3 bases, the J end by 0 bases, with 10 bases between. CDR3 residues: CASSFFSSSTDTQYF. The CDR3 DNA is TGTGCCAGCAGTTTCTTCAGTTCTAGCACAGATACGCAGTATTTT.

There are many counts of this clonotype. The rearrangement uses TRBV5-1 and TRBJ2-3; either TRBD1 or TRBD2 may supply D (5 bases each). CDR1 and CDR2 from the germline V gene are SGHRS and YFSETQ. Trimming removed 4 bases from V and 3 bases from J, with 15 bases in between. This CDR3 has 15 amino acids. The CDR3 DNA reads TGCGCCAGCAGCAGCGATAGAGGGGTTACAGATACGCAGTATTTT. Encoded protein: CASSSDRGVTDTQYF.

This clonotype has ten or more counts. The rearrangement links TRBV10-3 to TRBJ2-3, with D maybe TRBD1 (5 bases). Between the trimmed V and J ends, which lost 2 bases and 0 bases, there was a span of 15 bases. The CDR3 is made up of 17 amino acids. Germline V lookup: CDR1 ENHRY, CDR2 SYGVKD. The CDR3 reads CAISERRTDTSTDTQYF. The CDR3 DNA is TGTGCCATCAGTGAGAGAAGAACGGACACTAGCACAGATACGCAGTATTTT.

In this sample, this clonotype turned up many times. The chain has TRBV25-1 and TRBJ2-3, with 10 bases identical to TRBD1. The germline V gene has CDR1 MGHDK and CDR2 SYGVNS. The CDR3 spans 15 residues. V dropped 8 bases and J dropped 4; count of bases not matched to a gene: 9. As DNA, the CDR3 is TGTGCCAGCGGCCAGGGACAGGGGAGAGCAGATACGCAGTATTTT. Translated, it gives CASGQGQGRADTQYF. Variable domain in full (rest from reference TRBV25-1 and TRBJ2-3): EADIYQTPRYLVIGTGKKITLECSQTMGHDKMYWYQQDPGMELHLIHYSYGVNSTEKGDLSSESTVSRIRTEHFPLTLESARPSHTSQYLCASGQGQGRADTQYFGPGTRLTVL.

This clonotype was found many times. The chain combines TRBV28 with TRBJ2-5; no clear D. V lost 1 base and J 2 bases, leaving 2 bases between the germline ends. Germline V gene sequence: CDR1 MDHEN, CDR2 SYDVKM. The CDR3 has 12 amino acids. The CDR3 here is CASSLFQETQYF. CDR3 coding DNA: TGTGCCAGCAGTTTATTTCAAGAGACCCAGTACTTC. The variable domain in full, completed from reference TRBV28 and TRBJ2-5, reads DVKVTQSSRYLVKRTGEKVFLECVQDMDHENMFWYRQDPGLGLRLIYFSYDVKMKEKGDIPEGYSVSREKKERFSLILESASTNQTSMYLCASSLFQETQYFGPGTRLLVL.

There are many counts of this clonotype. The chain uses TRBV7-3 and TRBJ2-1, with 10 bases aligning to TRBD2. Germline values: CDR1 SGHTA, CDR2 FQGTGA. This CDR3 is 15 amino acids long. V shed 4 bases, J shed 4 bases, and the junction held 4 bases outside the gene matches. In nucleotides, the CDR3 is TGTGCCAGCAGCTCCGGGACTAGCGAATACAATGAGCAGTTCTTC. Translating it yields CASSSGTSEYNEQFF.

This clonotype was recorded many times. The genes are TRBV4-2 and TRBJ2-7; 9 bases are a match to TRBD1. The ends lost 5 bases at V and 1 base at J; junction bases unmatched: 9. Germline V gene data show CDR1 as LGHNA and CDR2 as YNFKEQ. This CDR3 comprises 16 residues. CDR3 protein: CASSSGQGQGSYEQYF. In DNA, the CDR3 is TGTGCCAGCAGCTCGGGGCAGGGACAGGGTTCCTACGAGCAGTACTTC.

This clonotype was recorded at least ten times. The chain uses TRBV28 and TRBJ2-5; 9 bases are shared with TRBD1. Per the germline V gene, CDR1 is MDHEN and CDR2 is SYDVKM. After removal of 5 bases from V and 4 bases from J, the junction contained 5 bases not matched to a gene. The CDR3 sequence is 14 residues long. The CDR3 DNA is TGTGCCAGCAGTCCCGGACAGGGGAGAGAGACCCAGTACTTC. It yields the protein CASSPGQGRETQYF.

The table lists this clonotype with many counts. V and J are TRBV28 and TRBJ1-4, with TRBD1 matching 9 bases. After removal of 5 bases from V and 7 bases from J, the junction contained 8 bases not matched to a gene. Germline assignment: CDR1 MDHEN and CDR2 SYDVKM. This CDR3 contains 15 residues. This chain's CDR3 is CASSLQTGGSEKLFF. The DNA for the CDR3 is TGTGCCAGCAGTCTGCAGACAGGGGGAAGTGAAAAACTGTTTTTT.

At least ten counts were recorded for this clonotype. The chain links TRBV5-1 to TRBJ2-1; D possibly uses TRBD1 or TRBD2 (6 bases each). V gave up 0 bases and J gave up 3 bases, with 10 bases separating them. This CDR3 comprises 15 residues. Germline CDR1 SGHRS, CDR2 YFSETQ. CDR3 DNA sequence: TGCGCCAGCAGCTTGGACGGGGGCGGCTACAATGAGCAGTTCTTC. As protein: CASSLDGGGYNEQFF.

This clonotype has at least ten counts. This sequence joins TRBV5-6 and TRBJ2-7, with TRBD1 as a possible D gene (5 bases). CDR1 is SGHDT and CDR2 is YYEEEE in the germline V gene. V lost 4 bases to trimming and J lost 2 bases, with 10 bases between them. This CDR3 region has 13 residues. CDR3 coding DNA: TGTGCCAGCAGCAGCAGGGTCACCTACGAGCAGTACTTC. Amino acid sequence: CASSSRVTYEQYF.

The sample holds a few counts of this clonotype. V gene TRBV3-1 combines with J gene TRBJ2-5; D gene uncertain. The CDR3 is 14 residues long. Germline lookup yields CDR1 LGHDT and CDR2 YNNKEL (reference sequence). Trimming cost V 2 bases and J 1 base, with 8 bases left between them. The CDR3 region is CASSQMVAQETQYF. CDR3 nucleotides: TGTGCCAGCAGCCAAATGGTGGCCCAAGAGACCCAGTACTTC.

This clonotype appeared many times. The rearrangement uses TRBV4-2 and TRBJ1-2; D is unresolved. V dropped 1 base and J dropped 2 bases, with 5 bases sitting between them. CDR1 and CDR2 from the germline V gene are LGHNA and YNFKEQ. This CDR3 has 13 residues. The CDR3 DNA sequence: TGTGCCAGCAGCCAAGGAGGGAACTATGGCTACACCTTC. Amino acids: CASSQGGNYGYTF.

The sample holds many counts of this clonotype. This chain uses TRBV29-1 with TRBJ2-3; TRBD1 matches 7 bases. The CDR3 has 15 residues. Germline values: CDR1 SQVTM, CDR2 ANQGSEA. Losses at the gene ends were 6 bases for V and 6 bases for J; bases not matched to a gene: 15. CDR3 bases: TGCAGCGTCTCTCTTAGCCGACAGGGCCGGGATACGCAGTATTTT. Protein: CSVSLSRQGRDTQYF.

This clonotype was counted between two and nine times. This sequence joins TRBV19 and TRBJ2-4; the D gene is possibly TRBD1 (5 bases). The V and J ends lost 6 bases and 0 bases respectively, with 6 bases between them. Germline V lookup: CDR1 LNHDA, CDR2 SQIVND (reference sequence). The CDR3 is 13 residues long. CDR3 bases: TGTGCCAGTAGACAGGTAGCCAAAAACATTCAGTACTTC. Amino acid sequence: CASRQVAKNIQYF.

This clonotype was detected many times. The chain employs TRBV7-7 and TRBJ2-3; 8 nucleotides align to TRBD1. This CDR3 contains 16 residues. CDR1 is SSHAT and CDR2 is FNYEAQ in the germline V gene (reference sequence). V lost 5 bases, J lost 6 bases, and 13 bases stayed unmatched. The chain's CDR3 is CASSPLEGQGSDTQYF. The CDR3 bases are TGTGCCAGCAGCCCTCTCGAAGGACAGGGCTCCGATACGCAGTATTTT.

This clonotype was picked up a small number of times. V usage is TRBV18 and J usage is TRBJ2-7; D ambiguous. This CDR3 is 13 amino acids long. Germline CDR1 KGHSH, CDR2 LQKENI. Trimming removed 3 bases at V and 2 bases at J, with 8 bases between. The CDR3 DNA is TGTGCCAGCTCACCGGAAAGCACCTACGAGCAGTACTTC. Protein product: CASSPESTYEQYF.

This clonotype occurred many times. V and J are TRBV29-1 and TRBJ1-2, with D uncertain. Germline CDR1 is SQVTM and CDR2 is ANQGSEA. Trimming stripped 6 bases from V and 4 bases from J, with 18 bases between. The CDR3 runs 14 residues. CDR3 sequence: CSVGLGGNGYGYTF. The CDR3 DNA sequence: TGCAGCGTCGGGCTGGGTGGTAACGGCTATGGCTACACCTTC.

This clonotype was counted many times. The rearrangement uses TRBV20-1 and TRBJ2-2; 9 bases are shared with TRBD1. Unmatched junction bases numbered 19, after V lost 2 bases and J lost 6 bases. CDR3 length: 19 amino acids. CDR1 DFQATT and CDR2 SNEGSKA come from the germline V gene (reference sequence). Written as DNA, the CDR3 is TGCAGTGCTAGATATTCAGGGGGACAGGGAGGAACAGGGGCCGGGGAGCTGTTTTTT. Protein product: CSARYSGGQGGTGAGELFF.

In its sample, this clonotype was seen many times. The J gene is TRBJ2-7, the V gene TRBV28; possible D gene TRBD2, 5 bases. V was cut by 5 bases and J by 4 bases, with 21 bases left in between. From germline, CDR1 is MDHEN and CDR2 SYDVKM. CDR3 length: 16 amino acids. This chain's CDR3 is CASSRVPRGWEYEQYF. The CDR3 DNA reads as TGTGCCAGCAGTCGCGTCCCCAGAGGGTGGGAGTACGAGCAGTACTTC.

This clonotype was seen ten or more times. The chain is built from TRBV5-1 and TRBJ2-3; 8 nucleotides line up with TRBD1. The trim removed 2 bases at V and 1 base at J, leaving 12 bases unmatched. Germline CDR1 SGHRS, CDR2 YFSETQ. The length of the CDR3 is 18 residues. CDR3 sequence reads: CASSLTPFSDRGTDTQYF. In DNA form, the CDR3 reads TGCGCCAGCAGCTTAACCCCGTTCTCGGACAGGGGCACAGATACGCAGTATTTT. Full variable domain (remainder filled in from reference TRBV5-1 and TRBJ2-3): KAGVTQTPRYLIKTRGQQVTLSCSPISGHRSVSWYQQTPGQGLQFLFEYFSETQRNKGNFPGRFSGRQFSNSRSEMNVSTLELGDSALYLCASSLTPFSDRGTDTQYFGPGTRLTVL.

The genes are TRBV2 and TRBJ2-7; possible D gene TRBD1, 5 bases. Trimming removed 4 bases from V and 0 bases from J, with 10 bases in between. The CDR3 contains 14 residues. Germline assignment: CDR1 SNHLY and CDR2 FYNNEI. CDR3 region: CASSGGRNSYEQYF. The DNA of the CDR3 is TGTGCCAGCAGTGGGGGCAGAAACTCCTACGAGCAGTACTTC.

There are a few counts of this clonotype. The chain combines TRBV7-3 with TRBJ2-2; D assignment may be TRBD1 or TRBD2 (5 bases each). The V gene's germline CDR1 is SGHTA and CDR2 FQGTGA. The CDR3 extends over 14 amino acids. The ends were cut back, 3 bases at V and 5 bases at J, with 10 bases in the middle. CDR3 bases: TGTGCCAGCAGCTTGTCCAGGGAGACCGGGGAGCTGTTTTTT. Protein: CASSLSRETGELFF.

This clonotype has a handful of counts. The gene calls are TRBV20-1 and TRBJ2-3; D is unclear. V was shortened by 4 bases and J by 1 base, with 21 bases between the two germline ends. This CDR3 has 17 residues. Germline CDR1 and CDR2: DFQATT and SNEGSKA (reference sequence). The CDR3 bases are TGCAGTGCTAACTCGGTAGGGTGGAATAGAGGCACAGATACGCAGTATTTT. Its translation: CSANSVGWNRGTDTQYF.

This clonotype was counted at least ten times. The gene calls are TRBV20-1 and TRBJ2-3; TRBD2 matches at 13 bases. This CDR3 spans 17 amino acids. The germline CDR1 and CDR2 sequences are DFQATT and SNEGSKA (reference sequence). The V gene end was trimmed by 2 bases and the J gene end by 2 bases; junction bases not matched to a gene: 7. For the CDR3, the DNA is TGCAGTGCTAGACCTCTCGGACTAGCGGGGGACACAGATACGCAGTATTTT. This encodes CSARPLGLAGDTDTQYF.

The sample holds many counts of this clonotype. The chain uses TRBV5-1 and TRBJ2-1; TRBD2 might be the D (5 bases). The CDR3 sequence is 14 residues long. V gave up 6 bases and J gave up 4 bases, with 14 bases separating them. CDR1 SGHRS and CDR2 YFSETQ come from the germline V gene. CDR3 sequence (DNA): TGCGCCAGCACCCGGGGTCCTCTATACAATGAGCAGTTCTTC. Translating it yields CASTRGPLYNEQFF.

This clonotype has ten or more counts. The chain is built from TRBV13 and TRBJ1-1; tentatively, D is TRBD1 (5 bases). Germline values: CDR1 PRHDT, CDR2 FYEKMQ (reference sequence). Trimming shortened V by 8 bases and J by 4 bases, and 11 bases separated the two germline ends. This CDR3 has 12 residues. CDR3 DNA: TGTGCCAGCGGGAGGGGAAGCACTGAAGCTTTCTTT. Amino acid sequence: CASGRGSTEAFF.

At least ten counts were recorded for this clonotype. V is TRBV10-3 and J is TRBJ2-1, with 10 bases fitting TRBD2. CDR1 and CDR2 (germline): ENHRY, SYGVKD. J gave up 0 bases and V 0 bases, and 11 bases lay outside the gene matches. The CDR3 contains 20 residues. CDR3 nucleotide sequence: TGTGCCATCAGTGAGTCGAATCCTAGCGGGAGTTCTAGCTCCTACAATGAGCAGTTCTTC. Protein sequence: CAISESNPSGSSSSYNEQFF.